One and the same sample provided the 11 T cell receptor beta chains below, sequenced in a study of tumor-infiltrating lymphocytes in primary liver carcinoma. Germline DNA was also extracted, with blood RNA taken from unsorted whole blood. Starting from approximately 500 ng of total RNA, TCR beta cDNA was produced with a primer in the constant region. It was through three nested multiplex PCR rounds of slightly modified ARM-PCR that TCR beta libraries arose. TRBV1-TRBV30 forward primers paired with a C-beta reverse primer were used in the first two PCR rounds, which ran approximately 10 cycles each. TCRdb reanalysed the multiplex PCR reads using MiXCR and keeps one entry per CDR3 protein. The sample gives approximately 330,000 distinct CDR3 sequences, 65% of which show up once; about 6% is in the top ten. The sequenced material came from peripheral blood. Source of these receptors: a man between 40 and 49 years old with primary liver carcinoma and hepatitis B virus infection.

Of note for this clonotype: The junction departs from the called germline gene at one end, perhaps through a read error. This chain connects TRBV11-1 to TRBJ1-1; 8 bases line up with TRBD1. The CDR3 totals 14 residues. Germline V gene data show CDR1 as SGHAT and CDR2 as FQDESV (reference sequence). CDR3 sequence: CAISSQGGGTEVFF. CDR3 nucleotide sequence: TGTGCCATCAGCTCACAGGGGGGTGGCACTGAAGTTTTCTTT.

Concerning this clonotype: Germline is not matched at one junction end, which may reflect a read error. This chain links TRBV11-2 with TRBJ2-5; D call uncertain. The CDR3 extends over 14 amino acids. Germline V gives CDR1 SGHAT, CDR2 FQNNGV. CDR3 in DNA: TGTGCCAGCAGCATACTAACGGCACAAGAGACCCAGTACTTT. Amino acids: CASSILTAQETQYF.

This clonotype was found once. The V and J genes are TRBV6-2 or TRBV6-3 and TRBJ2-1, with D hard to call. V dropped 0 bases and J dropped 0 bases, with 12 bases sitting between them. Germline CDR1 reads MNHEY; CDR2 reads SVGEGT. This CDR3 region has 17 residues. CDR3 DNA sequence: TGTGCCAGCAGTTACTCCGTCCCGCGAACCTCCTACAATGAGCAGTTCTTC. Its protein is CASSYSVPRTSYNEQFF.

A remark on this clonotype: Just one base apart from a much larger clone, this may be a read error. The rearrangement links TRBV6-5 to TRBJ2-1; TRBD2 aligns across 7 bases. Germline V gene sequence: CDR1 MNHEY, CDR2 SVGAGI. The CDR3 has 13 residues. CDR3 in DNA: TGTGCCAGCAGTCCCCGGGACTACAATGAGCGGTTCTTC. This encodes CASSPRDYNERFF.

Turning to this clonotype: The junction departs from germline at one end; a sequencing error may be responsible. The chain employs TRBV4-2 and TRBJ1-1, with 7 bases lining up with TRBD1. This CDR3 is built from 15 residues. CDR1 and CDR2 from the germline V gene are LGHNA and YNFKEQ. DNA for the CDR3: TGTGCCAGCAGCCAAGGGACAGGCATGAACACTGAACCTTTCTTT. Translated, it gives CASSQGTGMNTEPFF.

On this clonotype itself: With a much larger clone just one base away, this may be a read error. The genes are TRBV6-1 and TRBJ2-7, with unresolved D. V lost 8 bases, J lost 9 bases, and 17 bases lay in between. Per germline, CDR1 MNHNS and CDR2 SASEGT. The CDR3 length is 12 residues. The CDR3 sequence: CASQPRGHGQYF. DNA for the CDR3: TGTGCCAGCCAGCCTAGAGGCCACGGGCAGTACTTC.

With regard to this clonotype: A much bigger clone sits one base away, suggesting this may be a read error. The chain links TRBV12-3 or TRBV12-4 to TRBJ2-7, with a possible D match to TRBD1 (6 bases). The CDR3 is made up of 14 amino acids. V lost 3 bases and J 6 bases, leaving 15 bases between the germline ends. Here the CDR3 reads CASSFILTGIEQYF. The CDR3 region has the DNA TGTGCCAGCAGTTTTATCCTTACAGGGATCGAGCAGTACTTC.

This clonotype was seen at least ten times. The chain links TRBV4-1 to TRBJ2-7, with a tentative D call TRBD2 (5 bases). The ends were cut back, 2 bases at V and 2 bases at J, with 13 bases in the middle. CDR1 is MGHRA and CDR2 is YSYEKL in the germline V gene. The CDR3 totals 15 residues. CDR3 residues: CASSQNLGETYEQYF. The CDR3 DNA sequence: TGCGCCAGCAGCCAAAATTTGGGAGAGACCTACGAGCAGTACTTC.

Note on this clonotype: With a much larger clone just one base away, this may be a read error. V and J are TRBV6-6 and TRBJ1-5, with 7 bases matching TRBD1. Germline V gives CDR1 MNHNY, CDR2 SVGAGI (reference sequence). This CDR3 is built from 15 residues. V lost 6 bases and J lost 7; bases outside the gene matches: 12. The CDR3 spells CASSLSGQKSQPQHF. The DNA for the CDR3 is TGTGCCAGCAGCCTCTCGGGACAGAAAAGCCAGCCCCAGCATTTT.

The chain couples TRBV5-6 to TRBJ2-7, with 8 bases that match TRBD2. Germline V CDR1 and CDR2: SGHDT, YYEEEE. V shed 3 bases, J shed 3 bases, and the junction held 11 bases outside the gene matches. This CDR3 region has 16 residues. The DNA of the CDR3 is TGTGCCAGCAGCTCGTTCGGGGGGGAGGGCCTCTACGAGCAGTACTTC. It translates to CASSSFGGEGLYEQYF.

The V gene is TRBV4-1, the J gene TRBJ2-5, with a possible D match to TRBD1 (5 bases). V was pared by 3 bases and J by 2 bases, with 16 bases between. The CDR3 runs to 16 residues. Looked up from germline, CDR1 is MGHRA and CDR2 is YSYEKL. The CDR3: CASSQGLFTWQETQYF. CDR3 nucleotides: TGCGCCAGCAGCCAGGGGCTCTTCACGTGGCAAGAGACCCAGTACTTC.